These T cell receptor beta chains were read from a single sample in a study of response to subunit inactivated influenza vaccine. TCRdb called the RT-PCR reads again in MiXCR, with one record for every CDR3 protein. Here the sample spans under 550,000 distinct CDR3 sequences, less than 10% being singletons. The source was PBMCs from blood, collected around 25 months after vaccination. These receptors were collected from a man aged 50-75 years who received an inactivated influenza vaccine. The CDR3 runs from the conserved cysteine through the conserved F or W. Fields, in order: CDR3 DNA, CDR3 protein, D gene, clone size, V gene, J gene. D genes are given only for firm matches. Part of the rows lack a size; the others show once, few, many or a class for expanded clones.

CDR3 DNA: TGTGCCAGCAGCTTAACCAGGTCTGGAAACACCATATATTTT; CDR3 protein: CASSLTRSGNTIYF; D gene: NA; clone size: medium-sized; V gene: TRBV7-9; J gene: TRBJ1-3
CDR3 DNA: TGTGCCAGCAGTTTAGGGATCCATGTTGGACTGTTTTTT; CDR3 protein: CASSLGIHVGLFF; D gene: NA; clone size: few; V gene: TRBV12-3/TRBV12-4; J gene: TRBJ1-4
CDR3 DNA: TGTGCCAGCAGCCAAGAGACAGGGGCGAACTCTGGAAACACCATATATTTT; CDR3 protein: CASSQETGANSGNTIYF; D gene: TRBD1; clone size: many; V gene: TRBV4-2; J gene: TRBJ1-3
CDR3 DNA: TGCGCCAGCAGCTCAGGACAGGGGAGGAACGAGCAGTACTTC; CDR3 protein: CASSSGQGRNEQYF; D gene: TRBD1; clone size: NA; V gene: TRBV5-1; J gene: TRBJ2-7
CDR3 DNA: TGCGCCAGCAGCCCTGCGACAGGGGCCGTTCTCTATGGCTACACCTTC; CDR3 protein: CASSPATGAVLYGYTF; D gene: TRBD1; clone size: few; V gene: TRBV5-1; J gene: TRBJ1-2
CDR3 DNA: TGCGCCAGCAGCTTGGAACCGGGAGCACGAAACAATGAGCAGTTCTTC; CDR3 protein: CASSLEPGARNNEQFF; D gene: NA; clone size: many; V gene: TRBV5-1; J gene: TRBJ2-1
CDR3 DNA: TGCAGTGCTAGAGATTCCCGAGCGGGAGGGAGAGAGCAGTACTTC; CDR3 protein: CSARDSRAGGREQYF; D gene: TRBD2; clone size: NA; V gene: TRBV20-1; J gene: TRBJ2-7
CDR3 DNA: TGTGCCAGCAGCTTAAAGAAGGGAGAGACCCAGTACTTC; CDR3 protein: CASSLKKGETQYF; D gene: NA; clone size: NA; V gene: TRBV7-9; J gene: TRBJ2-5
CDR3 DNA: TGTGCCAGCAGTTTATCCCCTTTTTTTAGCGGGCGATTATACGAGCAGTACTTC; CDR3 protein: CASSLSPFFSGRLYEQYF; D gene: TRBD2; clone size: NA; V gene: TRBV27; J gene: TRBJ2-7
CDR3 DNA: TGTGCCAGCAGCCCCCCCCCGGGACAGAAACATGGCTACACCTTC; CDR3 protein: CASSPPPGQKHGYTF; D gene: TRBD1; clone size: few; V gene: TRBV7-2; J gene: TRBJ1-2
CDR3 DNA: TGTGCCAGCAGCCAAGGACAGGGAACCGAGCAGTACTTC; CDR3 protein: CASSQGQGTEQYF; D gene: TRBD1; clone size: few; V gene: TRBV3-1; J gene: TRBJ2-7
CDR3 DNA: TGTGCCAGCTCACCACCTCGGGACAGGGTCTCTAGCTCTGGAAACACCATATATTTT; CDR3 protein: CASSPPRDRVSSSGNTIYF; D gene: TRBD1; clone size: few; V gene: TRBV18; J gene: TRBJ1-3
CDR3 DNA: TGTGCCAGCAGTTCGTCCGGGGGTTACGAGCAGTACTTC; CDR3 protein: CASSSSGGYEQYF; D gene: NA; clone size: many; V gene: TRBV27; J gene: TRBJ2-7
CDR3 DNA: TGCAGTGCTAAAAATCCGGGACAGGGACGTCAGCCCCAGCATTTT; CDR3 protein: CSAKNPGQGRQPQHF; D gene: TRBD1; clone size: NA; V gene: TRBV20-1; J gene: TRBJ1-5
CDR3 DNA: TGTGCCAGCAGTGAAAGGGGCACCTATGGCTACACCTTC; CDR3 protein: CASSERGTYGYTF; D gene: NA; clone size: NA; V gene: TRBV2; J gene: TRBJ1-2
CDR3 DNA: TGTGCCACCAGGCAGACAGGGATAAATCAGCCCCAGCATTTT; CDR3 protein: CATRQTGINQPQHF; D gene: TRBD1; clone size: few; V gene: TRBV24-1; J gene: TRBJ1-5
CDR3 DNA: TGTGCCAGCAGTTGGTTCAATGAGCAGTTCTTC; CDR3 protein: CASSWFNEQFF; D gene: NA; clone size: few; V gene: TRBV27; J gene: TRBJ2-1
CDR3 DNA: TGTGCCAGCAGCCAAGAAGGTAGCGGGGGAATAGATACGCAGTATTTT; CDR3 protein: CASSQEGSGGIDTQYF; D gene: TRBD2; clone size: few; V gene: TRBV4-2; J gene: TRBJ2-3
CDR3 DNA: TGTGCCAGCAGCTTAGGGCAGGGGGCGGACGAGCAGTACTTC; CDR3 protein: CASSLGQGADEQYF; D gene: TRBD1; clone size: few; V gene: TRBV7-2; J gene: TRBJ2-7
CDR3 DNA: TGTGCCATCAGTGAAGGCGGTTATGGCTACACCTTC; CDR3 protein: CAISEGGYGYTF; D gene: NA; clone size: few; V gene: TRBV10-3; J gene: TRBJ1-2
CDR3 DNA: TGTGCCAGCAGTTCACTATATGACAGGGGGAGAGGAGATACGCAGTATTTT; CDR3 protein: CASSSLYDRGRGDTQYF; D gene: TRBD1; clone size: few; V gene: TRBV12-3/TRBV12-4; J gene: TRBJ2-3
CDR3 DNA: TGCGCCAGCAGCTTCGGGGTGGACAGGGCGAACACTGAAGCTTTCTTT; CDR3 protein: CASSFGVDRANTEAFF; D gene: TRBD1; clone size: many; V gene: TRBV5-1; J gene: TRBJ1-1
CDR3 DNA: TGCGCCAGCAGCCAAGATCGGGGGGTTGATGGCTACACCTTC; CDR3 protein: CASSQDRGVDGYTF; D gene: NA; clone size: few; V gene: TRBV4-3; J gene: TRBJ1-2
CDR3 DNA: TGCAGCGTGGGGAGGACAGGGAACACTGAAGCTTTCTTT; CDR3 protein: CSVGRTGNTEAFF; D gene: TRBD1; clone size: few; V gene: TRBV29-1; J gene: TRBJ1-1
CDR3 DNA: TGCAGTGCCCAAACCCCGGGACTCCCACCTCTCGTTACGCAGTATTTT; CDR3 protein: CSAQTPGLPPLVTQYF; D gene: NA; clone size: few; V gene: TRBV20-1; J gene: TRBJ2-3
CDR3 DNA: TGTGCCAGCAGCTTCCTCGAACGGGGGTTCGGGGAGCTGTTTTTT; CDR3 protein: CASSFLERGFGELFF; D gene: NA; clone size: NA; V gene: TRBV11-2; J gene: TRBJ2-2
CDR3 DNA: TGTGCCAGCAGCCAAAGACGTTTCACTGAAGCTTTCTTT; CDR3 protein: CASSQRRFTEAFF; D gene: NA; clone size: NA; V gene: TRBV7-8; J gene: TRBJ1-1
CDR3 DNA: TGTGCCAGCAGTTACAACAGCGGGGGGGGTAGTGAGCAGTTCTTC; CDR3 protein: CASSYNSGGGSEQFF; D gene: TRBD2; clone size: few; V gene: TRBV6-5; J gene: TRBJ2-1
CDR3 DNA: TGTGCCACCAGTGATGAAAGGACTGCAGGCGATGAGCAGTTCTTC; CDR3 protein: CATSDERTAGDEQFF; D gene: NA; clone size: NA; V gene: TRBV24-1; J gene: TRBJ2-1
CDR3 DNA: TGCAGCGGGGGGACAGGTGGTCGCGAGCAGTACTTC; CDR3 protein: CSGGTGGREQYF; D gene: TRBD1; clone size: many; V gene: TRBV29-1; J gene: TRBJ2-7
CDR3 DNA: TGCGCCAGCAGCCAAGACTCTAGCGGGAGAGCTTACGAGCAGTACTTC; CDR3 protein: CASSQDSSGRAYEQYF; D gene: TRBD2; clone size: many; V gene: TRBV4-2; J gene: TRBJ2-7
CDR3 DNA: TGTGCCAGCAGTTTAGAGCAGGCCGCAACTAATGAAAAACTGTTTTTT; CDR3 protein: CASSLEQAATNEKLFF; D gene: NA; clone size: many; V gene: TRBV12-3/TRBV12-4; J gene: TRBJ1-4
CDR3 DNA: TGTGCCAGCAGCCAACAGGTCTACGAGCAGTACTTC; CDR3 protein: CASSQQVYEQYF; D gene: NA; clone size: many; V gene: TRBV12-3/TRBV12-4; J gene: TRBJ2-7
CDR3 DNA: TGTGCCAGCAGCCTCGGCCCCCAAACTGAAGCTTTCTTT; CDR3 protein: CASSLGPQTEAFF; D gene: NA; clone size: NA; V gene: TRBV7-9; J gene: TRBJ1-1
CDR3 DNA: TGCGCCAGCAGCCAAGGGGAGGGGACCTACAATGAGCAGTTCTTC; CDR3 protein: CASSQGEGTYNEQFF; D gene: TRBD2; clone size: few; V gene: TRBV4-3; J gene: TRBJ2-1
CDR3 DNA: TGTGCCAGCAGTTACTCGAAGGGCCCGGGTACAGATACGCAGTATTTT; CDR3 protein: CASSYSKGPGTDTQYF; D gene: NA; clone size: NA; V gene: TRBV6-5; J gene: TRBJ2-3
CDR3 DNA: TGTGCCAGCAGCTTATTAAGCTACGGCTACACCTTC; CDR3 protein: CASSLLSYGYTF; D gene: NA; clone size: NA; V gene: TRBV11-2; J gene: TRBJ1-2
CDR3 DNA: TGTGCCAGCAGCACCCAGGATAACTATGGCTACACCTTC; CDR3 protein: CASSTQDNYGYTF; D gene: NA; clone size: few; V gene: TRBV9; J gene: TRBJ1-2
CDR3 DNA: TGTGCCAGCAGCCCTAGGGGCCCGAACTATGGCTACACCTTC; CDR3 protein: CASSPRGPNYGYTF; D gene: NA; clone size: many; V gene: TRBV11-2; J gene: TRBJ1-2
CDR3 DNA: TGTGCCAGCAGCTTGGGACGGGTAAAAGAGACCCAGTACTTC; CDR3 protein: CASSLGRVKETQYF; D gene: NA; clone size: NA; V gene: TRBV5-5; J gene: TRBJ2-5
CDR3 DNA: TGTGCCAGCAGCTTAGCGCAGAGCCGGACTGGCTCCTACGAGCAGTACTTC; CDR3 protein: CASSLAQSRTGSYEQYF; D gene: NA; clone size: NA; V gene: TRBV7-2; J gene: TRBJ2-7
CDR3 DNA: TGCAGTGCTAGCCACAGGGCTGCTGAAGCTTTCTTT; CDR3 protein: CSASHRAAEAFF; D gene: NA; clone size: few; V gene: TRBV20-1; J gene: TRBJ1-1
CDR3 DNA: TGCAGCGCTACAGGGGGACACTACAATGAGCAGTTCTTC; CDR3 protein: CSATGGHYNEQFF; D gene: TRBD1; clone size: few; V gene: TRBV29-1; J gene: TRBJ2-1